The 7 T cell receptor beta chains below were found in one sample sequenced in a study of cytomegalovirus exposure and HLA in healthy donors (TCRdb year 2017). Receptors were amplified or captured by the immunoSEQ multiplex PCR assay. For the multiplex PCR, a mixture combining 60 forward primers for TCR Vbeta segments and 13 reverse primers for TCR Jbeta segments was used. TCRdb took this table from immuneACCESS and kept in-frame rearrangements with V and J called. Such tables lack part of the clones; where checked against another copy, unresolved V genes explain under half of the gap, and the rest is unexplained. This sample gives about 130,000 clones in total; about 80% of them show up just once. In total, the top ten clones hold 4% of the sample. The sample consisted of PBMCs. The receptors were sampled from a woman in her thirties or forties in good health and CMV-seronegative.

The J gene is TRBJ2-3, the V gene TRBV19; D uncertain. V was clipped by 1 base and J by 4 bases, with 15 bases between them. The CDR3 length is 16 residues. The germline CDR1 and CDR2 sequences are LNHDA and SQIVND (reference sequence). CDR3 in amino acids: CASSIVADPSADTQYF. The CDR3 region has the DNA TGTGCCAGTAGTATAGTGGCAGACCCAAGCGCAGATACGCAGTATTTT.

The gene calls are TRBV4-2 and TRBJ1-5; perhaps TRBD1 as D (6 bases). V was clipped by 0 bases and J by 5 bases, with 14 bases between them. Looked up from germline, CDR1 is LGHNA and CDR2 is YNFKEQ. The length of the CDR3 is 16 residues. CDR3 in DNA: TGTGCCAGCAGCCAAGAACCAGGGGTGGGTGATCAGCCCCAGCATTTT. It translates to CASSQEPGVGDQPQHF.

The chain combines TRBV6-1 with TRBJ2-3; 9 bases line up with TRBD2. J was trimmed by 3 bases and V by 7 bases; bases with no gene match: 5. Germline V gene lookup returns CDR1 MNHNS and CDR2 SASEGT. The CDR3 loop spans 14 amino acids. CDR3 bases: TGTGCCAGCATAGCGGGGGAAATTACAGATACGCAGTATTTT. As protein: CASIAGEITDTQYF.

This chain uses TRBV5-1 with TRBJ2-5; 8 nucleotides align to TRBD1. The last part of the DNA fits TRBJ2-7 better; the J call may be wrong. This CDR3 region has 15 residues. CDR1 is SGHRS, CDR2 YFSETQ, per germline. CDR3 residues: CASSLGGTGNYEQYF. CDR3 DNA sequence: TGCGCCAGCAGCTTGGGAGGGACAGGTAACTACGAGCAGTACTTC.

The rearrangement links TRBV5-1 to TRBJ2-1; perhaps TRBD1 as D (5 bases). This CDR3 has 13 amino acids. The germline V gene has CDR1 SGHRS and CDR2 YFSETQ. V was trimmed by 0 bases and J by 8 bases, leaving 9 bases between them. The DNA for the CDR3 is TGCGCCAGCAGCTTGGGGCAGGGCGATGAGCAGTTCTTC. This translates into CASSLGQGDEQFF.

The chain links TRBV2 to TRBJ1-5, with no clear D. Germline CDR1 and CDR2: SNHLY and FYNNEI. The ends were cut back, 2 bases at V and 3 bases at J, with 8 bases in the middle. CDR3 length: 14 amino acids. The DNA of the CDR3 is TGTGCCAGCAGTGAACTGGCCGACAATCAGCCCCAGCATTTT. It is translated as CASSELADNQPQHF.

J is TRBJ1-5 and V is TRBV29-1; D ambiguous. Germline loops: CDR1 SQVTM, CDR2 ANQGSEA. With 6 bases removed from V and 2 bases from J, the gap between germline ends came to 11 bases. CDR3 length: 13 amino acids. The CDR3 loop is CSVPGTGNQPQHF. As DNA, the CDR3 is TGCAGCGTCCCCGGCACAGGCAATCAGCCCCAGCATTTT.